This T cell receptor beta chain was retrieved from a study of spatial heterogeneity in lung cancer. Background on the study: Beta-chain sequences consistently outnumbered alpha-chain sequences in detection.

Study observations and caveats: Blood showed ubiquitous tumor TCRs more often at resection than at routine follow-up.

TCRdb recomputed calls from the 5' RACE reads with MiXCR, one row per CDR3 protein. The table has 45,000 to 55,000 distinct CDR3 sequences, roughly 5.2% seen once. CDR1 and CDR2 from the germline V gene are DFQATT and SNEGSKA (reference sequence). This CDR3 comprises 14 residues. Trimming took 7 bases from V and 2 from J, leaving 15 bases between them. This clonotype appeared many times. Its antigen is not identified. Time point given: sample taken at primary tumor resection. The input material, whole RNA from tumor, nontumor lung or frozen PBMC, was sequenced unsorted. The receptor was derived from a male donor with early-stage non-small cell lung cancer. Specimen: PBMCs, collected at surgery. This chain links TRBV20-1 with TRBJ1-5; the D is unclear. The DNA for the CDR3 is TGCAGTGTTATAGATAGGAGGGGCAATCAGCCCCAGCATTTT. As protein: CSVIDRRGNQPQHF.